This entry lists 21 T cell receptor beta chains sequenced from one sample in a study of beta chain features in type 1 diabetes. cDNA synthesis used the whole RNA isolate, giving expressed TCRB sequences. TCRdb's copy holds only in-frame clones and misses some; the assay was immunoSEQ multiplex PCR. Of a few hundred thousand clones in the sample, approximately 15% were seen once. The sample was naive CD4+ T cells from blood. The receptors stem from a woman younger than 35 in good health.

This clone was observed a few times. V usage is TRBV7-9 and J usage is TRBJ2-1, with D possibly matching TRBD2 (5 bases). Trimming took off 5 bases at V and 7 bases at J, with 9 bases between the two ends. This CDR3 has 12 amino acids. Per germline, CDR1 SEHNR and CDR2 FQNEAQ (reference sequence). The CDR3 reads CASSPSGNEQFF. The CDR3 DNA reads TGTGCCAGCAGCCCAAGCGGAAATGAGCAGTTCTTC.

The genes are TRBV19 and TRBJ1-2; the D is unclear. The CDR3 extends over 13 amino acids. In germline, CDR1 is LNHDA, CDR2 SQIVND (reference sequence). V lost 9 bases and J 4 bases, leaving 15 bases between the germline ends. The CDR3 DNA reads TGTGCCAGCACCTCAGAGGCCATCTATGGCTACACCTTC. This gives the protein CASTSEAIYGYTF. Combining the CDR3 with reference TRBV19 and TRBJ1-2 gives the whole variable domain DGGITQSPKYLFRKEGQNVTLSCEQNLNHDAMYWYRQDPGQGLRLIYYSQIVNDFQKGDIAEGYSVSREKKESFPLTVTSAQKNPTAFYLCASTSEAIYGYTFGSGTRLTVV.

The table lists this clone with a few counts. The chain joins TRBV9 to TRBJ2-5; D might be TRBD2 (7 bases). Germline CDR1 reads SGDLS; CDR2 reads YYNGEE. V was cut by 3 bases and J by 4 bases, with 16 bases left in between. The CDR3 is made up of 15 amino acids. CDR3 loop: CASSAVGGLRETQYF. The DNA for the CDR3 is TGTGCCAGCAGCGCAGTGGGGGGGCTGCGAGAGACCCAGTACTTC.

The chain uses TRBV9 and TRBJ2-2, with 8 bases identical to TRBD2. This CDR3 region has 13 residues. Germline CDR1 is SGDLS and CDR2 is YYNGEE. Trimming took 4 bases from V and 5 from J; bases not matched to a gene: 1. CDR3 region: CASSRGGTGELFF. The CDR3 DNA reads TGTGCCAGCAGCCGGGGGGGAACCGGGGAGCTGTTTTTT.

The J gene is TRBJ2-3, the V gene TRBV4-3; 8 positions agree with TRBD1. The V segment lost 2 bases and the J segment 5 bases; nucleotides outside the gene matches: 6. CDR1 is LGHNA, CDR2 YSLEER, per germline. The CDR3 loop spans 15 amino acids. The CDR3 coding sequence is TGCGCCAGCAGCCAACGACAGGGGCGAGGAGATACGCAGTATTTT. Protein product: CASSQRQGRGDTQYF.

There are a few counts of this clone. The CDR3 protein is CASSTSGSHSGNTIYF. The DNA for the CDR3 is TGTGCCAGCAGCACCTCAGGGTCCCACTCTGGAAACACCATATATTTT. The genes are TRBV7-2 and TRBJ1-3; D may be TRBD1 (5 bases). Trimming stripped 5 bases from V and 0 bases from J, with 14 bases between. Per the germline V gene, CDR1 is SGHTA and CDR2 is FQGNSA. The CDR3 totals 16 residues. The full variable domain, rest sourced from reference TRBV7-2 and TRBJ1-3, is GAGVSQSPSNKVTEKGKDVELRCDPISGHTALYWYRQSLGQGLEFLIYFQGNSAPDKSGLPSDRFSAERTGGSVSTLTIQRTQQEDSAVYLCASSTSGSHSGNTIYFGEGSWLTVV.

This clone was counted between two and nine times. CDR3 sequence: CASSLKSGEKGAFF. Written as DNA, the CDR3 is TGTGCCAGCAGCTTGAAATCAGGGGAGAAGGGAGCTTTCTTT. The chain couples TRBV5-4 to TRBJ1-1; a weak D match, TRBD1 (6 bases). The CDR3 has 14 amino acids. Germline loops: CDR1 SGHNT, CDR2 YYREEE (reference sequence). V lost 1 base, J lost 10 bases, and 17 bases lay in between.

The CDR3 DNA follows: TGCGCCAGCAGCCATCAAGGCGGGGGCCTGGATGAGCAGTTCTTC. This translates into CASSHQGGGLDEQFF. The chain links TRBV4-3 to TRBJ2-1; TRBD2 might be the D (7 bases). Germline V CDR1 and CDR2: LGHNA, YSLEER. The CDR3 is 15 residues long. V gave up 3 bases and J gave up 8 bases, with 17 bases separating them.

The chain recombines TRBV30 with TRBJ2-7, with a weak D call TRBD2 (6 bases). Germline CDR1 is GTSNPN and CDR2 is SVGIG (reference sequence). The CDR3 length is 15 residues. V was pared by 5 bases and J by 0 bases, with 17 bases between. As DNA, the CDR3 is TGTGCCTGGGGGTCTTGGCGGGGCTACTCCTACGAGCAGTACTTC. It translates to CAWGSWRGYSYEQYF.

The CDR3 DNA is TGCAGCGTGCAGACAGCGCAGAACACTGAAGCTTTCTTT. Translating it yields CSVQTAQNTEAFF. The rearrangement joins TRBV29-1 to TRBJ1-1; TRBD1 is a possible D gene (5 bases). V lost 6 bases and J lost 1, with 12 bases in between. In germline, CDR1 is SQVTM, CDR2 ANQGSEA. The CDR3 runs 13 residues.

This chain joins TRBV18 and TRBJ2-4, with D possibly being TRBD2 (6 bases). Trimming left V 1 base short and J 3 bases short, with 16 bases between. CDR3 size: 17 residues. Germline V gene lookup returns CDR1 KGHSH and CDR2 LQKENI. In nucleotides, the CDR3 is TGTGCCAGCTCACCACTCCCGGAGGGCCGGGGCAAAAACATTCAGTACTTC. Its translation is CASSPLPEGRGKNIQYF.

CDR3 in DNA: TGTGCCAGCAGCGTCCAGCGGGAGTTCGGGGAGACCCAGTACTTC. Translating it yields CASSVQREFGETQYF. The chain joins TRBV9 to TRBJ2-5, with 8 positions matching TRBD2. Germline CDR1 reads SGDLS; CDR2 reads YYNGEE. J was trimmed by 5 bases and V by 2 bases; bases with no gene match: 8. This CDR3 is 15 amino acids long.

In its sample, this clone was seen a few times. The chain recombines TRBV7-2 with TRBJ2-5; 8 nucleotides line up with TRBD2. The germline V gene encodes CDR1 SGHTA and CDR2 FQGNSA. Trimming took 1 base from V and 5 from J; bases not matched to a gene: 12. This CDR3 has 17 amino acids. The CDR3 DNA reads TGTGCCAGCAGCTTAGTTTCCTTGGCGGGGACTAGGGAGACCCAGTACTTC. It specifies CASSLVSLAGTRETQYF.

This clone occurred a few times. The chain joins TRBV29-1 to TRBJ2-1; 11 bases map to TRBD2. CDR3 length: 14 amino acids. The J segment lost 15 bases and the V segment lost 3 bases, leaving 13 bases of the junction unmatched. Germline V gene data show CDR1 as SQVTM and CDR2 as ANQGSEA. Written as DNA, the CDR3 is TGCAGCGTTGAGAGGCGGCTAGCGGGGGGCCTCCCGTTCTTC. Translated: CSVERRLAGGLPFF.

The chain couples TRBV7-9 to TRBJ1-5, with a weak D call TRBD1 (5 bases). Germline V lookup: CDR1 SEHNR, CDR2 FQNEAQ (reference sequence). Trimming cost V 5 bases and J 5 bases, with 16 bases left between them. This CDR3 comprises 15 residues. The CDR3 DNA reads TGTGCCAGCAGCCAAAAGGTCGGGGGGGATCAGCCCCAGCATTTT. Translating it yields CASSQKVGGDQPQHF.

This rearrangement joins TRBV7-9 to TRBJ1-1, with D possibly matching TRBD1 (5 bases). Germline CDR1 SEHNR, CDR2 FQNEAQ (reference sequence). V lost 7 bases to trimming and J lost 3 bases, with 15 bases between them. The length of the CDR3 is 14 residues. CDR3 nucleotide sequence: TGTGCCAGCATGCCGGAGCGGGGGGACACTGAAGCTTTCTTT. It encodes CASMPERGDTEAFF.

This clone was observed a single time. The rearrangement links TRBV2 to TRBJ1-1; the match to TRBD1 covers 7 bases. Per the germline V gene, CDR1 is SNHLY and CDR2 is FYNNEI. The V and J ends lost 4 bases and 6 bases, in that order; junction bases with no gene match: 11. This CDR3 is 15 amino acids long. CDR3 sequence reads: CASSGYLQGWAEAFF. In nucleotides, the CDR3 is TGTGCCAGCAGTGGATACCTACAGGGGTGGGCTGAAGCTTTCTTT.

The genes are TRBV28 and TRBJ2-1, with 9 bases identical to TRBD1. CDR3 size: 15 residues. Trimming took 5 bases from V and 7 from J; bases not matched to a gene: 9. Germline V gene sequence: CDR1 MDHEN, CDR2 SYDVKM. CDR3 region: CASSTGQGKGNEQFF. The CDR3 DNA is TGTGCCAGCAGTACGGGACAGGGAAAAGGTAATGAGCAGTTCTTC. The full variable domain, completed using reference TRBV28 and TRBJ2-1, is DVKVTQSSRYLVKRTGEKVFLECVQDMDHENMFWYRQDPGLGLRLIYFSYDVKMKEKGDIPEGYSVSREKKERFSLILESASTNQTSMYLCASSTGQGKGNEQFFGPGTRLTVL.

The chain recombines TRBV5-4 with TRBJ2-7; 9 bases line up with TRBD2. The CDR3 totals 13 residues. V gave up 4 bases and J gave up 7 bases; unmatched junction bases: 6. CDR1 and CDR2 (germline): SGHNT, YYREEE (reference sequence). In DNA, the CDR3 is TGTGCCAGCAGCGGGACTAGCCCTCCGGAGCAGTACTTC. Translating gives CASSGTSPPEQYF.

The CDR3 loop reads CASSVSGVPNTDTQYF. The CDR3 DNA reads TGTGCCAGCAGCGTATCGGGAGTTCCCAACACAGATACGCAGTATTTT. The chain joins TRBV9 to TRBJ2-3; a weak D match, TRBD2 (6 bases). The V gene lost 1 base and the J gene lost 2 bases, with 14 bases spanning the gap. The length of the CDR3 is 16 residues. Germline loops: CDR1 SGDLS, CDR2 YYNGEE.

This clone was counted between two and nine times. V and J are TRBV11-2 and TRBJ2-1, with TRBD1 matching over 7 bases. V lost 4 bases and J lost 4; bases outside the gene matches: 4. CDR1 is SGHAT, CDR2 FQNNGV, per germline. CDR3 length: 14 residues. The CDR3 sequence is CASSSGQRYNEQFF. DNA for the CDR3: TGTGCCAGCAGCTCGGGACAGCGTTACAATGAGCAGTTCTTC.